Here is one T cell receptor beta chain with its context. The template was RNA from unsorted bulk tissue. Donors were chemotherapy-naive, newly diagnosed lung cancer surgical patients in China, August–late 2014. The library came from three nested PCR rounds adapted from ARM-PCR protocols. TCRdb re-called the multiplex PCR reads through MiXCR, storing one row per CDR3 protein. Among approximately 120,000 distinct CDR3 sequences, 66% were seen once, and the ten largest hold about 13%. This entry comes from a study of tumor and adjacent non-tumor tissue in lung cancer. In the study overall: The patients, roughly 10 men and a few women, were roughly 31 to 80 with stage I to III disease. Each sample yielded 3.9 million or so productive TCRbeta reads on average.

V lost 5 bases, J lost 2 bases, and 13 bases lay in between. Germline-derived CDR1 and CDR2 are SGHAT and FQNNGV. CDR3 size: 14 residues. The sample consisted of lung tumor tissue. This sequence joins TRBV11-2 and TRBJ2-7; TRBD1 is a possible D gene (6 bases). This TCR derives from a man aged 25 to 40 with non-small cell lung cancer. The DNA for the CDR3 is TGTGCCAGCAGCCAGGGGCATAGCCCCTACGAGCAGTACTTC. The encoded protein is CASSQGHSPYEQYF.